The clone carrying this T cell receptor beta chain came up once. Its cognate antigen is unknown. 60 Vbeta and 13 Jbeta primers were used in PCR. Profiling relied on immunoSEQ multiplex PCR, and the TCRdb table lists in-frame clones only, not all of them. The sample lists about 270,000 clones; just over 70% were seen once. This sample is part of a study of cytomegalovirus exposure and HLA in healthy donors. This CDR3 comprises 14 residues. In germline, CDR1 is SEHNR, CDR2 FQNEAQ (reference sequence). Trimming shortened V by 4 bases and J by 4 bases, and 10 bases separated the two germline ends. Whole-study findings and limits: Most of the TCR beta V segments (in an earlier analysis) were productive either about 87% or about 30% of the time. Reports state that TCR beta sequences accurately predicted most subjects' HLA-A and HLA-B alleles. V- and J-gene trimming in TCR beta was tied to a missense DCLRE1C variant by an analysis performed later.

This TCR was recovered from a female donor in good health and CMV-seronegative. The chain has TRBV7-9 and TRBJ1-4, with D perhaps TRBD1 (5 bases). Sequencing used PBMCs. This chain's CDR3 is CASSSPDSNEKLFF. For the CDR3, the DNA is TGTGCCAGCAGCTCACCCGACAGTAATGAAAAACTGTTTTTT. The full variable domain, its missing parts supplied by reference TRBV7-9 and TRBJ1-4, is DTGVSQNPRHKITKRGQNVTFRCDPISEHNRLYWYRQTLGQGPEFLTYFQNEAQLEKSRLLSDRFSAERPKGSFSTLEIQRTEQGDSAMYLCASSSPDSNEKLFFGSGTQLSVL.